The entry that follows covers one T cell receptor beta chain sequence. Its antigen has not been determined. No much larger clonotype is one base removed from it; base qualities were not supplied. The method behind the library was the immunoSEQ multiplex PCR assay. Concerning the study's data processing: To diagnose cytomegalovirus status from the catalog of TCR beta chain sequences, a statistical classification framework was built. The immuneACCESS repertoire file appears here via TCRdb, limited to in-frame rearrangements. These files lack a portion of the clones; in checked studies, under half of the deficit traces to unresolved V genes, and the cause of the others is not known. The D gene and trimming were derived from the DNA, and the V and J assignments and clone size from that table. Across this sample there are roughly 56,000 clones, with 85% to 95% seen only once. 1.7% of the sample comes from the top ten.

The donors were included in the validation cohort of 120 subjects, a group kept apart from the approximately 670-subject first cohort. These data come from a study of cytomegalovirus exposure and HLA in healthy donors (dated by TCRdb to about 2017). Background on the whole study: The 650 to 750 repertoires of the first cohort and the roughly 110 validation repertoires were produced on the same platform, according to a later analysis. The study aimed to test whether signatures of past pathogen exposure could be identified by cataloging public T cell receptors. To predict cytomegalovirus infection status, the study brought together high-throughput TCR immunosequencing, statistical association of individual TCRs with disease status, and machine learning. Along with the approximately 650-subject first cohort, a separate validation cohort of 120 different subjects was used.

The investigation overall reported the following: In the study, some 160 TCR beta chains were listed as associated with cytomegalovirus. The authors suggested that the approach could potentially be generalized to other disease states and immunological phenotypes. A later analysis found that TCRs clustered in the first cohort also tended to co-occur in the roughly 120 validation repertoires, with 90% to 95% of cluster scores above 0. Cytomegalovirus status was reported to be diagnosed by the classifier with high specificity and sensitivity in both the original and validation cohorts. While some public TCRs were present in many individuals, most TCR sequences turned up only very rarely across donors. A later analysis had no HLA typing for the validation cohort, so co-occurrence there was scored across all 110 or so repertoires. In vitro tests confirmed that a few of the cytomegalovirus-associated TCR beta chains recognize cytomegalovirus antigens.

This sequence originates from a young woman in good health and CMV-seropositive. Sequenced input: PBMCs.

The CDR3 region reads CASSQKLTGRNTEAFF. The DNA is TGCGCCAGCAGCCAAAAACTGACAGGGAGGAACACTGAAGCTTTCTTT. The receptor chain draws on TRBV4-1 and TRBJ1-1; TRBD1 agrees with 7 junctional bases. The CDR3, from cysteine to phenylalanine, totals 16 residues. Just the 48-base CDR3 DNA is kept, in frame starting at base 1. Germline trimming: 2 bases from V, 1 base from J; junction bases outside gene matches: 7. The germline V gene yields MGHRA for CDR1 and YSYEKL for CDR2.